This T cell receptor beta chain was documented in a study of T-cell memory formation after mild COVID-19. Whole-study results and caveats: Among clones contracting day 15 to 85, CD4/CD8 was balanced, whereas later expanders leaned CD4+. That cross-reactive memory joined was suggested by some responding clones appearing in pre-infection memory.

Constant-segment primers were used for 5'RACE, and the resulting TCR alpha and TCR beta cDNA libraries carried sample barcodes and UMIs. Each CDR3 protein gets one entry after TCRdb re-called the 5' RACE reads with MiXCR. The table includes about 39,000 distinct CDR3 sequences, 6.1% detected once. With respect to this clonotype: The target antigen is unknown.

V gave up 6 bases and J gave up 8 bases; unmatched junction bases: 17. Germline values: CDR1 SQVTM, CDR2 ANQGSEA. This CDR3 contains 16 residues. What was sequenced was PBMCs or a T cell subset sorted from them (not recorded which). This sequence originates from an adult who had mild COVID-19 (a few samples of this study predate the infection). Cell type and time point are not known. The chain carries TRBV29-1 and TRBJ2-1, with 9 bases that match TRBD2. CDR3 DNA: TGCAGCGTCCGCGAGGAGGGCGGGAGGGCCATGCATGAGCAGTTCTTC. Translating gives CSVREEGGRAMHEQFF.